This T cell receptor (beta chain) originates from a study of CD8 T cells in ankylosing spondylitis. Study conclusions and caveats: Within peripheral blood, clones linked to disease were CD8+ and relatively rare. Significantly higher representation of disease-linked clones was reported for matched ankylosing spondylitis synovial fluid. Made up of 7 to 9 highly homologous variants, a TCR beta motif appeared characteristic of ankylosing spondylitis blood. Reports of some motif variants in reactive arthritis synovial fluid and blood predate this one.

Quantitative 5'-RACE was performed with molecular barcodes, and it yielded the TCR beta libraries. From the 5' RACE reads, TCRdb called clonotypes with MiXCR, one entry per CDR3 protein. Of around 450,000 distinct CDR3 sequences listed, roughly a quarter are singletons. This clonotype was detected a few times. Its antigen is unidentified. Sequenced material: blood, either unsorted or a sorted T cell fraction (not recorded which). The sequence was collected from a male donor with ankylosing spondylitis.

In DNA, the CDR3 is TGCAGTGTCCGACAGGGGGCTATAGAGACCCAGTACTTC. Translating gives CSVRQGAIETQYF. The rearrangement joins TRBV20-1 to TRBJ2-5, with TRBD1 matching over 10 bases. In germline, CDR1 is DFQATT, CDR2 SNEGSKA (reference sequence). V lost 7 bases to trimming and J lost 4 bases; unmatched junction nucleotides: 6. The CDR3 runs to 13 residues.